These 11 T cell receptor beta chains share one sample of origin, sequenced in a study of cytomegalovirus exposure and HLA in healthy donors. The primer mix had 60 Vbeta and 13 Jbeta primers. Sequenced by immunoSEQ multiplex PCR; TCRdb stores in-frame clones only, minus some. In the table there are about 230,000 clones, more than 75% of which are singletons. The sequencing sample was made of PBMCs. Source of these receptors: a girl between 2 and 10 years old in good health and CMV-seronegative.

The V gene is TRBV30, the J gene TRBJ1-2; maybe TRBD1 (6 bases). Germline assignment: CDR1 GTSNPN and CDR2 SVGIG (reference sequence). The CDR3 runs to 13 residues. The V and J ends lost 0 bases and 5 bases respectively, with 10 bases between them. The DNA for the CDR3 is TGTGCCTGGAGTGTGGGGACAATATATGGCTACACCTTC. Its protein is CAWSVGTIYGYTF. The full variable domain, in which reference TRBV30 and TRBJ1-2 provide the parts outside the CDR3, is SQTIHQWPATLVQPVGSPLSLECTVEGTSNPNLYWYRQAAGRGLQLLFYSVGIGQISSEVPQNLSASRPQDRQFILSSKKLLLSDSGFYLCAWSVGTIYGYTFGSGTRLTVV.

The chain joins TRBV19 to TRBJ2-7; a possible D gene is TRBD1 (6 bases). Germline V lookup: CDR1 LNHDA, CDR2 SQIVND (reference sequence). V gave up 3 bases and J gave up 3 bases, with 15 bases separating them. The CDR3 covers 15 residues. In DNA form, the CDR3 reads TGTGCCAGTAGTATTGTGGCAGGGGTTAACTACGAGCAGTACTTC. This encodes CASSIVAGVNYEQYF.

V and J are TRBV14 and TRBJ2-7, with a possible D match to TRBD1 (5 bases). Trimming cost V 4 bases and J 3 bases, with 13 bases left between them. Germline assignment: CDR1 SGHDN and CDR2 FVKESK. This CDR3 has 14 residues. CDR3 bases: TGTGCCAGCAGCCCAAATTACAGGTACTACGAGCAGTACTTC. This codes for CASSPNYRYYEQYF.

This chain connects TRBV6-1 to TRBJ1-4, with 11 bases lining up with TRBD1. CDR1 is MNHNS and CDR2 is SASEGT in the germline V gene. This CDR3 spans 14 amino acids. After removal of 6 bases from V and 8 bases from J, the junction contained 5 bases not matched to a gene. The CDR3 region is CASSRTGGQEKLFF. DNA of the CDR3: TGTGCCAGCAGCCGGACAGGGGGCCAGGAAAAACTGTTTTTT.

V and J are TRBV5-1 and TRBJ1-1; 7 bases are shared with TRBD1. The CDR3 loop spans 17 amino acids. Germline assignment: CDR1 SGHRS and CDR2 YFSETQ. V lost 0 bases and J lost 0; bases outside the gene matches: 8. The CDR3 here is CASSLDYRGSLNTEAFF. DNA for the CDR3: TGCGCCAGCAGCTTGGACTACAGGGGAAGCCTGAACACTGAAGCTTTCTTT.

This chain joins TRBV7-9 and TRBJ2-2, with a possible D match to TRBD1 (5 bases). The CDR3 covers 13 residues. The V and J ends lost 4 bases and 9 bases respectively, with 12 bases between them. Germline CDR1 and CDR2: SEHNR and FQNEAQ (reference sequence). As DNA, the CDR3 is TGTGCCAGCAGCTCAGGGTCCCTTCGGGAGCTGTTTTTT. Translating gives CASSSGSLRELFF.

V gene TRBV5-4 combines with J gene TRBJ1-4; D may be TRBD1 (6 bases). V gave up 0 bases and J gave up 3 bases, with 6 bases separating them. The CDR3 sequence is 14 residues long. Looked up from germline, CDR1 is SGHNT and CDR2 is YYREEE (reference sequence). The CDR3 sequence: CASSLEGANEKLFF. The CDR3 DNA reads TGTGCCAGCAGCTTGGAGGGGGCTAATGAAAAACTGTTTTTT.

The J gene is TRBJ2-1, the V gene TRBV7-9, with 10 bases that match TRBD2. V shed 1 base, J shed 9 bases, and the junction held 6 bases outside the gene matches. This CDR3 region has 15 residues. Germline V gene sequence: CDR1 SEHNR, CDR2 FQNEAQ (reference sequence). The DNA for the CDR3 is TGTGCCAGCAGCTTAGTGGCTAGCGGGAGTGCTGAGCAGTTCTTC. Translation: CASSLVASGSAEQFF.

The chain is built from TRBV11-1 and TRBJ1-3; tentative D call: TRBD1 (5 bases). This CDR3 has 13 residues. Trimming stripped 4 bases from V and 4 bases from J, with 8 bases between. CDR1 is SGHAT, CDR2 FQDESV, per germline (reference sequence). CDR3 in DNA: TGTGCCAGCAGCTGGACAAGGGGAAACACCATATATTTT. It is translated as CASSWTRGNTIYF.

This sequence joins TRBV6-6 and TRBJ1-1, with no clear D. The CDR3 is 13 residues long. V was cut by 2 bases and J by 0 bases, with 4 bases left in between. Germline CDR1 reads MNHNY; CDR2 reads SVGAGI (reference sequence). CDR3 sequence reads: CASSYLLNTEAFF. In nucleotides, the CDR3 is TGTGCCAGCAGTTACCTCCTGAACACTGAAGCTTTCTTT.

The chain joins TRBV4-1 to TRBJ2-1, with 15 bases identical to TRBD2. This CDR3 region has 17 residues. The germline V gene has CDR1 MGHRA and CDR2 YSYEKL. V lost 1 base and J lost 8; bases outside the gene matches: 6. The CDR3 protein is CASSQARTSGGGDEQFF. The DNA of the CDR3 is TGCGCCAGCAGCCAAGCTCGGACTAGCGGGGGGGGTGATGAGCAGTTCTTC.